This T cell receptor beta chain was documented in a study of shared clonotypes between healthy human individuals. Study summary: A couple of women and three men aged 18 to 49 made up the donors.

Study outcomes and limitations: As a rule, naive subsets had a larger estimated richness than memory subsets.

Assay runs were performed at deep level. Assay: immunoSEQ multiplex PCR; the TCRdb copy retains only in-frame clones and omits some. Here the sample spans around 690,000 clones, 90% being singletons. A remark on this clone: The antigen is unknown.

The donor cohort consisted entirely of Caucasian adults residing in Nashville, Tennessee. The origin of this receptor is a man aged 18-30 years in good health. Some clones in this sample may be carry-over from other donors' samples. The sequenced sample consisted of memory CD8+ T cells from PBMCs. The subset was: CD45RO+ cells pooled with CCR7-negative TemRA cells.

CDR3 residues: CASSLRMDRGEGYTF. DNA of the CDR3: TGTGCCAGCAGCTTACGAATGGACAGAGGAGAAGGCTACACCTTC. The chain joins TRBV7-2 to TRBJ1-2; possibly TRBD1 for D (6 bases). Per germline, CDR1 SGHTA and CDR2 FQGNSA. V was cut by 2 bases and J by 8 bases, with 18 bases left in between. The CDR3 has 15 amino acids.